This T cell receptor beta chain was captured in a study of blood T cell repertoires in COVID-19. As for the study in general: Samples representing acute and convalescent COVID-19 were sourced from the United States, Italy and Spain. PBMCs, B-cell-depleted T cells, or T cells were the source of the cDNA or gDNA that made up the material.

V was cut by 5 bases and J by 7 bases, with 18 bases left in between. This CDR3 is built from 14 residues. The germline V gene has CDR1 GTSNPN and CDR2 SVGIG (reference sequence). Participants were placed into cohorts based on the clinical history they reported. Per the original data handling: By means of reference gene primer amplification, nucleated cell counts were estimated. Generated by immunoSEQ multiplex PCR, the TCRdb table keeps only in-frame clones and is missing some. V, J and clone size derive from that table, while D and trimming were established from the DNA sequence. The profile shows 300,000 to 500,000 clones, 88% of them singletons.

The TCR originated in a woman in her forties with acute COVID-19. The chain combines TRBV30 with TRBJ2-1; tentative D call: TRBD1 (5 bases). Sample: PBMCs or T cells enriched from blood (not recorded which). Here the CDR3 DNA reads TGTGCCTGGCAGATAGGGGTTTTAGGGAATGAGCAGTTCTTC. The encoded protein is CAWQIGVLGNEQFF.